This T cell receptor beta chain was recovered during a study of cytomegalovirus exposure and HLA in healthy donors. Study conclusions and caveats: Later analysis suggested most CMV-associated TCR beta chains were HLA-restricted. A later examination showed that TCR association rates differed by HLA locus, with DRB1 most and HLA-C fewest. Later analysis identified a missense DCLRE1C variant that was linked to TCR beta V- and J-gene trimming. Among TCR beta chains, those listed as cytomegalovirus-associated numbered 164.

The study ran its PCR with 60 Vbeta and 13 Jbeta primers. This table comes from immunoSEQ multiplex PCR, and its TCRdb copy is limited to in-frame clones, with some not included. The sample comprises about 190,000 clones, 75% to 90% of which are singletons, and roughly 2.8% rests with the top ten. On this clone: Its cognate antigen is unknown.

CDR3 size: 15 residues. In germline, CDR1 is SGHTS, CDR2 YDEGEE. Sequencing was performed on PBMCs. This chain uses TRBV5-8 with TRBJ2-5; 9 bases match TRBD1. Matching the DNA end better, TRBJ2-7 makes the J call doubtful. The sequence was collected from a woman between 50 and 59 years old in good health and CMV-seropositive. The CDR3, as DNA: TGTGCCAGCAGCCGCCGGGACAGGGACCTATACGAGCAGTACTTC. It encodes CASSRRDRDLYEQYF.